This TCR beta chain was found in a study of cytomegalovirus exposure and HLA in healthy donors (dated by TCRdb to 2017 to 2019). At the level of the whole study: An earlier analysis of approximately 640 of the donors reported 250 to 300 Gb of sequence data and more than 90 million unique TCR beta sequences from 150 million to 200 million T cells. A later analysis re-examined previously published TCR beta repertoires from several hundred donors and added high-resolution HLA genotyping to investigate patterns of TCR occurrence. Class I and class II HLA loci were covered by the typing at four-digit resolution. Around 320 gigabases of sequencing data and approximately 93 million unique TCR sequences were included in an early release covering several hundred HLA-typed donors. Along with the approximately 650-subject first cohort, a separate validation cohort of around 120 different subjects was used. Donor age, sex, ethnicity and CMV serostatus were compiled alongside the repertoire data. A later genetic analysis used genome-wide SNP genotypes for about three fifths of the 666 donors, treating that subset as a discovery cohort. The study aimed to test whether cataloging public T cell receptors could reveal signatures of past pathogen exposure. In an earlier analysis of about 590 of the donors, high-throughput TCR beta sequencing was used to judge whether each TCR beta V gene segment behaved as functional or pseudogenic. Among the roughly 380 genotyped donors, around 81% belonged to the genetic ancestry cluster associated with self-reported Caucasian donors. Every repertoire in the discovery cohort had been generated on one and the same sequencing platform. Typing coverage differed by locus: A, B, C, DRB1 and DQB1 were typed in roughly 620-630 donors, DQA1 in approximately 520, DPA1 in roughly 590, and DPB1 in just under 480. Because of strong linkage in the cohort, roughly five DR-DQ haplotypes were treated as single units for association and clustering. The later analysis used no new phenotypic data to find candidate immune exposures, relying instead on TCR beta sequences and their occurrence across donors. Among about 400 genotyped donors of the cohort, an average of about 220,000 unique TCR beta nucleotide sequences was sequenced per donor, of which about 19% were non-productive. To predict cytomegalovirus infection status, the study brought together high-throughput TCR immunosequencing, statistical association of individual TCRs with disease status, and machine learning. The study profiled the T cell repertoires of 666 subjects by immunosequencing and related them to cytomegalovirus serostatus.

Notes on this clone: It lacks a known antigen. Base qualities are not provided; no much larger clone lies one nucleotide away.

What the authors observed across the whole study: In vitro tests confirmed that a few of the cytomegalovirus-associated TCR beta chains recognize cytomegalovirus antigens. A further reported finding was that TCR beta sequences accurately predicted the HLA-A and HLA-B alleles for most subjects in the first cohort. According to the authors, the approach could potentially be generalized to other disease states and immunological phenotypes. The presence/absence analyses assumed that sequencing depth was roughly uniform across donors, and that assumption may not be true. In a later analysis, HLA-associated TCR beta chains were found to be more clonally expanded and to have lower generation probabilities than equally common non-associated chains. A later genetic analysis associated a missense DCLRE1C variant with V-gene and J-gene trimming of TCR beta chains, and an independent cohort replicated the association. Broadly in line with IMGT annotations, most TCR beta V segments showed up in productive rearrangements about 90% or about 30% of the time in an earlier analysis of roughly 590 of the donors. Fewer than 20 rarely observed V segments, including chromosome 9 orphons, were excluded from the earlier analysis of several hundred of the donors because counts were too low. Most TCR sequences were seen in very few donors, while some public TCRs were found in many individuals. In the study, 164 TCR beta chains were listed as associated with cytomegalovirus. Several of the top co-occurrence clusters appeared to be linked to parvovirus B19, influenza, CMV and Epstein-Barr virus, according to a later analysis. When HLA alleles, especially DR and DQ, strongly co-occurred, TCR associations were difficult to assign to individual alleles. In both the original and validation cohorts, the classifier was reported to diagnose cytomegalovirus status with high specificity and sensitivity. CMV serostatus was the only immune exposure information available for the cohort. In a later analysis, TCR association rates were found to vary across HLA loci, with the most associated TCRs seen for DRB1 alleles and the fewest for HLA-C alleles. Only TCR beta chains were sequenced in this cohort, and the absence of alpha or paired-chain data limited detectable features. At a false discovery rate of 0.05, a later analysis linked 16,951 TCR beta sequences to specific HLA alleles. Most CMV-associated TCR beta chains appeared to be HLA-restricted in a later analysis, and the HLA associations seemed to be driven largely by CMV exposure. A later genetic analysis reported fewer N-insertions in productive TCRs among donors in an Asian-associated ancestry cluster than the approximately 700-donor mean. HLA typing was unavailable for some donors at each locus, so association tests used only the typed subset. A cluster of highly shared sequence variants was judged likely to be a technical artifact of the sequencing pipeline. Linkage disequilibrium might explain the correlated functional status among segregating V segments, but an unknown experimental factor could not be excluded.

In total, more than 500 healthy bone marrow donors made up the cohort. At the time of sampling, all cohort members were nominally healthy, though unrecorded immune exposures were likely present. The donor tested CMV seropositive and was one of the 289 seropositive cohort members. A peripheral blood sample was provided by each donor, and peripheral blood mononuclear cells were used for TCR beta sequencing. Genomic DNA extraction from the blood cell samples was performed with the Qiagen DNeasy Blood Extraction Kit. Receptor amplification or capture employed the immunoSEQ multiplex PCR assay. For the multiplex PCR, a mixture combining 60 forward primers for TCR Vbeta segments and 13 reverse primers for TCR Jbeta segments was used. A multiplex PCR assay on genomic DNA amplified the CDR3 region of rearranged TCR beta genes. The amplified TCR beta libraries were sequenced on the Illumina HiSeq System as 87-base-pair reads. In the authors' own workflow: A later analysis counted approximately 76 million unique TCR beta chains across the 666 repertoires, and some 11 million of these chains were shared by at least two donors. To remove PCR and sequencing errors, raw reads were error-corrected and collapsed into unique sequences using a nearest-neighbor algorithm that merged closely related sequences. V, D and J gene segments were assigned by aligning CDR3 sequences to IMGT reference sequences. For a sequence to be retained, at least a six-nucleotide match to both a V gene segment and a J gene segment was required. Rearrangements were classified as productive when the CDR3 lacked stop codons and remained in frame with V and J, and all other rearrangements were classified as non-productive. Following IMGT convention, CDR3 was defined as the stretch from the second conserved V-encoded cysteine up to the conserved J-encoded phenylalanine. The earlier analysis of about 570 of the donors excluded any sequence lacking an unambiguous match to a single V gene segment. An earlier analysis of approximately 590 of the donors called V segments functional above 56.7% productive rearrangements and segregating when the between-donor standard deviation exceeded 5%. A statistical classification framework was developed to diagnose cytomegalovirus status using the catalog of TCR beta chain sequences. V and J gene assignment, in a later analysis, came from comparing TCR nucleotide sequences with IMGT/GENE-DB human TR gene sequences. The TCRdist pipeline was used in a later analysis to assign CDR3 sequences and most-parsimonious VDJ recombination scenarios. In a later analysis, each TCR beta chain was defined by its CDR3 amino acid sequence together with its V-gene family, and reads lacking a unique V-gene family were excluded. A later analysis removed roughly 590 highly shared, low-generation-probability nucleotide sequences to deal with suspected cross-contamination and a sequencing artifact. A later analysis calculated a clonal expansion index for each public chain from normalized within-repertoire ranks of inferred template counts. In a later analysis, generation probabilities were computed with a VDJ recombination model fitted to out-of-frame rearrangements, and the resulting probabilities were checked against IGoR. A later analysis scored TCR-TCR, TCR-HLA and TCR-CMV co-occurrence with hypergeometric tests, applying a repertoire-size bias correction to TCR pairs. False discovery rates were estimated in a later analysis by permuting HLA or CMV assignments 20 times. In a later analysis, co-occurring TCRs were grouped using DBSCAN, with TCRdist sequence similarity added in when clustering inside HLA-allele-positive subsets. For co-occurrence clustering, repertoires with fewer than 30,000 or more than 120,000 public chains were excluded, along with a handful of repertoires with anomalous nucleotide sharing. Imported from immuneACCESS, the table was reduced by TCRdb to in-frame sequences with V and J called. These copies leave out some clones; in studies compared against another copy, an unresolved V gene accounts for under half, and the cause of the remainder is not known. Clone size and V and J calls were adopted from that table, with D and trimming inferred from the DNA. The sample table records around 120,000 clones; 65% of these occur just once. The ten most abundant clones make up 3.8% of the sample.

This TCR came from a man under 40 in good health and CMV-seropositive. The specimen sequenced was PBMCs.

The sequenced DNA: TGTGCCAGCAGCCCCGGGAGGGGGTCCGGGGAGCTGTTTTTT. This translates into CASSPGRGSGELFF. In this chain, TRBV11-2 is recombined with TRBJ2-2, and 8 bases in between align with TRBD2. The germline V gene sets CDR1 to SGHAT and CDR2 to FQNNGV. For this chain, trimming is 5 bases at the V end and 6 bases at the J end, and the number of junction bases without a gene match is 5. The CDR3 has 14 amino acids, counting the end cysteine and phenylalanine. The only DNA kept is the CDR3, 42 bases in frame from the first base.